This T cell receptor beta chain is drawn from a study of identical twins' blood T cells. Study at large: About 6 alpha and roughly 6 beta libraries together yielded about 46 million reads.

This clonotype occurred a few times. Its cognate antigen is unknown. Findings and caveats of the study: Each donor's most abundant TCRbeta clonotypes shared more CDR3 sequences with her twin than unrelated donors.

TCRdb processed the 5' RACE reads anew with MiXCR; each CDR3 protein has one entry. The sample has roughly 340,000 distinct CDR3 sequences, about 28% seen once; the top ten hold about 6%. Per the germline V gene, CDR1 is SGDLS and CDR2 is YYNGEE. The CDR3 consists of 14 residues. V lost 0 bases to trimming and J lost 1 base, with 7 bases between them. The sequenced sample consisted of PBMCs. This chain connects TRBV9 to TRBJ1-1; D unclear. This TCR derives from a woman between 18 and 55 years old in good health. The CDR3 DNA is TGTGCCAGCAGCGTAGAGGTCACGAACACTGAAGCTTTCTTT. Amino acids: CASSVEVTNTEAFF. Full variable domain (outside the CDR3, taken from reference TRBV9 and TRBJ1-1): DSGVTQTPKHLITATGQRVTLRCSPRSGDLSVYWYQQSLDQGLQFLIQYYNGEERAKGNILERFSAQQFPDLHSELNLSSLELGDSALYFCASSVEVTNTEAFFGQGTRLTVV.